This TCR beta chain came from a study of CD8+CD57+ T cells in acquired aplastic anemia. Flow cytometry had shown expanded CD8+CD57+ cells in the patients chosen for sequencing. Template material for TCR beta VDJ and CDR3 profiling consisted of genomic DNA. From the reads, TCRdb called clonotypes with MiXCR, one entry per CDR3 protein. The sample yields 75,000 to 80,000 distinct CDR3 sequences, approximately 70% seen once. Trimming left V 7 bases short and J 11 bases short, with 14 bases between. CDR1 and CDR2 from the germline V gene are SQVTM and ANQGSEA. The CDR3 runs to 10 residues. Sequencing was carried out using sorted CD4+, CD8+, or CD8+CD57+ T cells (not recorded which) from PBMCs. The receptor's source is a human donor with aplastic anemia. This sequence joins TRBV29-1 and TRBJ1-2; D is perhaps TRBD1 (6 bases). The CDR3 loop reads CSAITGIYTF. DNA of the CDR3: TGCAGCGCGATAACAGGGATTTACACCTTC.